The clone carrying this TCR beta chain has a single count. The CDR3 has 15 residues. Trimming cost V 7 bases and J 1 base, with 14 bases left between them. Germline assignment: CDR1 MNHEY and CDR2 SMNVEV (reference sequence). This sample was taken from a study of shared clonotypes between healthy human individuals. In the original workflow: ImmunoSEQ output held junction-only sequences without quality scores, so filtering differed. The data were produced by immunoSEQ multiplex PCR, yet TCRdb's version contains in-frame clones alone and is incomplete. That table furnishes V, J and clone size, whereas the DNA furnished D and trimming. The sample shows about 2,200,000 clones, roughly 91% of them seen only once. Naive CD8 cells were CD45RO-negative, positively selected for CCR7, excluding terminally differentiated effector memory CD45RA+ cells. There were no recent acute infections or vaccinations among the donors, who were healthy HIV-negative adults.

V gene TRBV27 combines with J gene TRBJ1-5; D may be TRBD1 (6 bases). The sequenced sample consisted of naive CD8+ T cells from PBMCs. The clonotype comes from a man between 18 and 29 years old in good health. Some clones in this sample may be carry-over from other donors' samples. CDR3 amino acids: CASNPGTLSNQPQHF. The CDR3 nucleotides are TGTGCCAGCAATCCCGGGACACTAAGCAATCAGCCCCAGCATTTT.